These 17 T cell receptor beta chains were all obtained from the same sample, sequenced in a study of CD8 T cells in ankylosing spondylitis. Study results and caveats: Fewer than 10 highly homologous variants formed a TCR beta motif that appeared characteristic of ankylosing spondylitis blood.

TCRdb processed the 5' RACE reads anew with MiXCR; each CDR3 protein has one entry. The profile covers just under 550,000 distinct CDR3 sequences, with roughly 12% appearing a single time and almost 7% taken by the ten largest. These receptors are not linked to any known antigen. What was sequenced was blood, either unsorted or a sorted T cell fraction (not recorded which). The receptors were gathered from a male donor with ankylosing spondylitis.

Note on this clonotype: At one of its ends the junction is not consistent with the germline gene, which may arise from a read error. The chain has TRBV18 and TRBJ1-2; 9 bases are shared with TRBD1. Germline-derived CDR1 and CDR2 are KGHSH and LQKENI. CDR3 length equals 15 residues. This CDR3 is CASSPPIGTGYGCTF. In nucleotides, the CDR3 is TGTGCCAGCTCACCGCCAATCGGGACAGGGTATGGCTGCACCTTC. Combining the CDR3 with reference TRBV18 and TRBJ1-2 gives the whole variable domain NAGVMQNPRHLVRRRGQEARLRCSPMKGHSHVYWYRQLPEEGLKFMVYLQKENIIDESGMPKERFSAEFPKEGPSILRIQQVVRGDSAAYFCASSPPIGTGYGCTFGSGTRLTVV.

This clonotype has only a few counts. The rearrangement uses TRBV2 and TRBJ1-4; D remains ambiguous. In germline, CDR1 is SNHLY, CDR2 FYNNEI. This CDR3 is 14 amino acids long. V was cut by 4 bases and J by 0 bases, with 6 bases left in between. The CDR3 here is CASSVQATNEKLFF. CDR3 nucleotides: TGTGCCAGCAGTGTTCAAGCAACTAATGAAAAACTGTTTTTT.

Ten or more counts support this clonotype. This chain uses TRBV10-1 with TRBJ2-1; D might be TRBD1 or TRBD2, each matching 5 bases. CDR3 length: 15 amino acids. The ends were cut back, 1 base at V and 0 bases at J, with 7 bases in the middle. Germline V gives CDR1 WNHNN, CDR2 SYGVQD (reference sequence). The CDR3 bases are TGCGCCAGCAGTGAGTACGGGGCCTCCTACAATGAGCAGTTCTTC. It is translated as CASSEYGASYNEQFF.

V gene TRBV5-1 combines with J gene TRBJ2-7, with D possibly being TRBD1 (6 bases). Per the germline V gene, CDR1 is SGHRS and CDR2 is YFSETQ. The length of the CDR3 is 14 residues. Trimming removed 0 bases from V and 0 bases from J, with 7 bases in between. This CDR3 reads CASSLDRASYEQYF. The CDR3 coding sequence is TGCGCCAGCAGCTTGGACAGGGCCTCCTACGAGCAGTACTTC.

The V and J genes are TRBV11-2 and TRBJ1-1; D is undetermined. V was shortened by 5 bases and J by 6 bases, with 16 bases between the two germline ends. Germline V gene data show CDR1 as SGHAT and CDR2 as FQNNGV. The CDR3 length is 14 residues. The CDR3 DNA follows: TGTGCCAGCAGCCTAGGTGGGAGTTTCGCTGAAGCTTTCTTT. Translation gives CASSLGGSFAEAFF.

This chain links TRBV5-1 with TRBJ2-3; D unresolved. The V gene's germline CDR1 is SGHRS and CDR2 YFSETQ. CDR3 length: 14 amino acids. Between the trimmed V and J ends, which lost 3 bases and 3 bases, there was a span of 11 bases. The CDR3 bases are TGCGCCAGCAGCTCCGGACCGACAACAGATACGCAGTATTTT. Translating gives CASSSGPTTDTQYF.

The sample holds a few counts of this clonotype. The chain is built from TRBV20-1 and TRBJ1-5; 7 positions match TRBD1. V gave up 5 bases and J gave up 7 bases; unmatched junction bases: 5. CDR3 length: 12 residues. CDR1 and CDR2 from the germline V gene are DFQATT and SNEGSKA (reference sequence). For the CDR3, the DNA is TGCAGTGCTTCCGACAGGGCCCAGCCCCAGCATTTT. Translation: CSASDRAQPQHF.

The CDR3 is CASSQGTSAEETQYF. CDR3 sequence (DNA): TGTGCCAGCAGCCAAGGGACTAGCGCTGAAGAGACCCAGTACTTC. This chain links TRBV3-1 with TRBJ2-5; the match to TRBD2 covers 9 bases. V gave up 1 base and J gave up 3 bases; unmatched junction bases: 3. CDR3 length: 15 amino acids. Per the germline V gene, CDR1 is LGHDT and CDR2 is YNNKEL (reference sequence).

This chain uses TRBV6-6 with TRBJ2-7; D gene ambiguous. The V gene lost 2 bases and the J gene lost 3 bases, with 5 bases spanning the gap. Per the germline V gene, CDR1 is MNHNY and CDR2 is SVGAGI (reference sequence). The CDR3 has 12 residues. In DNA form, the CDR3 reads TGTGCCAGCAGTTACAGCGACTACGAGCAGTACTTC. Amino acids: CASSYSDYEQYF.

The rearrangement joins TRBV13 to TRBJ1-2; D not resolved. The length of the CDR3 is 15 residues. In germline, CDR1 is PRHDT, CDR2 FYEKMQ (reference sequence). V was shortened by 1 base and J by 6 bases, with 15 bases between the two germline ends. The CDR3 DNA follows: TGTGCCAGCAGCTTAGTCCTTGCTTTAAGAGATGGCTACACCTTC. It codes for CASSLVLALRDGYTF.

This chain uses TRBV7-9 with TRBJ2-7, with unresolved D. The CDR3 has 12 residues. Germline assignment: CDR1 SEHNR and CDR2 FQNEAQ (reference sequence). Trimming shortened V by 1 base and J by 6 bases, and 7 bases separated the two germline ends. The CDR3 DNA is TGTGCCAGCAGCTTAGGGTCCGGCGAGCAGTACTTC. Translating it yields CASSLGSGEQYF.

This clonotype was seen only a few times. The V and J genes are TRBV20-1 and TRBJ2-5; D uncertain. CDR3 length equals 11 residues. CDR1 is DFQATT and CDR2 is SNEGSKA in the germline V gene (reference sequence). V lost 7 bases and J 1 base, leaving 7 bases between the germline ends. CDR3 sequence reads: CSGNFQETQYF. In nucleotides, the CDR3 is TGCAGTGGGAACTTCCAAGAGACCCAGTACTTC.

V gene TRBV20-1 combines with J gene TRBJ1-4, with D possibly TRBD1 on 5 matching bases. Germline values: CDR1 DFQATT, CDR2 SNEGSKA (reference sequence). The V and J ends lost 1 base and 7 bases respectively, with 13 bases between them. The CDR3 totals 14 residues. CDR3 sequence reads: CSARGGGAAEKLFF. CDR3 DNA: TGCAGTGCTAGAGGGGGGGGAGCGGCTGAAAAACTGTTTTTT.

This clonotype was picked up a small number of times. The chain joins TRBV20-1 to TRBJ2-4; D assignment may be TRBD1 or TRBD2 (6 bases each). This CDR3 region has 16 residues. Germline-derived CDR1 and CDR2 are DFQATT and SNEGSKA (reference sequence). Trimming removed 3 bases from V and 7 bases from J, with 22 bases in between. CDR3 region: CSASKRYGGAVNIQYF. CDR3 nucleotides: TGCAGTGCTAGTAAGAGATACGGGGGCGCCGTCAACATTCAGTACTTC.

This rearrangement joins TRBV7-9 to TRBJ2-7, with TRBD2 identical over 7 bases. Germline assignment: CDR1 SEHNR and CDR2 FQNEAQ (reference sequence). The length of the CDR3 is 13 residues. V gave up 5 bases and J gave up 3 bases; unmatched junction bases: 4. CDR3 amino acids: CASSLTGGYEQYV. The CDR3 DNA sequence: TGTGCCAGCAGCCTTACGGGAGGCTACGAGCAGTACGTC.

This clonotype was seen ten or more times. The chain carries TRBV7-9 and TRBJ2-3; 9 bases map to TRBD2. Germline V gene lookup returns CDR1 SEHNR and CDR2 FQNEAQ (reference sequence). Trimming took 5 bases from V and 0 from J; bases not matched to a gene: 6. The CDR3 sequence is 16 residues long. DNA for the CDR3: TGTGCCAGCAGCATAATAGCGGGAGCAAGCACAGATACGCAGTATTTT. This codes for CASSIIAGASTDTQYF.

This clonotype was seen more than once but under ten times. V is TRBV4-1 and J is TRBJ2-3; 13 positions agree with TRBD2. This CDR3 has 16 residues. CDR1 and CDR2 from the germline V gene are MGHRA and YSYEKL. The V and J ends lost 6 bases and 2 bases, in that order; junction bases with no gene match: 5. The CDR3 region is CASRPGLAGFTDTQYF. The CDR3 DNA follows: TGCGCCAGCAGACCGGGACTAGCGGGATTCACAGATACGCAGTATTTT.